The source of this T cell receptor beta chain is a study of Ad26.COV2.S vaccination and SARS-CoV-2 variants. This clone has a single count. Documented treatment: some 20 received Ad26.COV2.S at low or high dose, single or two shots; 5 received placebo; per-sample allocation not given. Sampling occurred on day 63 after the first vaccine or placebo injection. In Boston, the donor was an adult between 18-55 years of age. Trimming left V 0 bases short and J 6 bases short, with 15 bases between. The germline V gene has CDR1 SGDLS and CDR2 YYNGEE. The CDR3 is 15 amino acids. Assay: immunoSEQ multiplex PCR; the TCRdb copy retains only in-frame clones and omits some. Of hundreds of thousands of clones detected, over 75% appear once; the ten largest clones hold approximately 12%.

The source is a person aged 18-65 years who received the Ad26.COV2.S COVID-19 vaccine or a placebo. The sequencing here drew on peripheral blood, taken in a trial of Ad26.COV2.S vaccine versus placebo. This chain joins TRBV9 and TRBJ2-5, with D tentatively TRBD2 (6 bases). Here the CDR3 DNA reads TGTGCCAGCAGCGTAGGAGACGGACTAACGAAGACCCAGTACTTC. Residues: CASSVGDGLTKTQYF.